In its sample, the clone carrying this T cell receptor beta chain was seen once. What it binds is not known. Other DNA sequences from this sample encode an identical CDR3 as well. The data belong to a study of cytomegalovirus exposure and HLA in healthy donors. Study observations and caveats: Across donors, most TCRs were seen rarely, yet some public ones were widespread. One variant, a missense change in DCLRE1C, was linked in a later analysis to TCR beta V- and J-gene trimming. Indistinguishability led to the exclusion of some V segments, TRBV6-2 and TRBV6-3 included. The Asian-associated ancestry cluster reportedly had fewer N-insertions than the 666-donor mean in a later analysis.

A multiplex PCR was run with 60 Vbeta primers and 13 Jbeta primers. Method: immunoSEQ multiplex PCR; TCRdb's copy keeps in-frame clones and lacks some. The sample carries over 200,000 clones, 70% to 80% recorded once. V lost 2 bases and J lost 0, with 7 bases in between. The CDR3 loop spans 14 amino acids. From germline, CDR1 is SGHDT and CDR2 YYEEEE. The chain is built from TRBV5-6 and TRBJ2-3, with D tentatively TRBD1 (6 bases). Sequencing was performed on PBMCs. The sequence came from a woman aged 60-75 years in good health and CMV-seropositive. In DNA, the CDR3 is TGTGCCAGCAGCTTACAGGGAAGCACAGATACGCAGTATTTT. Protein sequence: CASSLQGSTDTQYF.